These 25 T cell receptor beta chains were sequenced from one sample in a study of T cells in Graves' hyperthyroidism and ophthalmopathy. TCR beta CDR3 regions were amplified from RNA transcripts. HTBI primers were employed in a first-round RT-PCR of the TCR CDR3. A single record per CDR3 protein comes from TCRdb applying MiXCR to the multiplex PCR reads. The sample yields under 350,000 distinct CDR3 sequences, roughly 21% seen once. Sequenced sample: blood. The receptors derive from a woman in her forties or fifties with Graves' hyperthyroidism.

For the CDR3, the DNA is TGTGCCAGTACAGGGGCTGCTGAAGCTTTCTTT. Translated, it gives CASTGAAEAFF. The chain links TRBV19 to TRBJ1-1; D might be TRBD1 (6 bases). Per the germline V gene, CDR1 is LNHDA and CDR2 is SQIVND (reference sequence). The CDR3 is made up of 11 amino acids. V lost 7 bases to trimming and J lost 6 bases, with 9 bases between them.

This clonotype was observed at least ten times. The V and J genes are TRBV7-3 and TRBJ1-2, with TRBD1 as a possible D gene (5 bases). Germline assignment: CDR1 SGHTA and CDR2 FQGTGA. The CDR3 has 13 residues. V shed 5 bases and J shed 6 bases, with 13 bases lying between them. The CDR3 bases are TGTGCCAGCAGCAACCGTGACAGTCATGGCTACACCTTC. It translates to CASSNRDSHGYTF.

This clonotype occurred a few times. The chain uses TRBV12-3 or TRBV12-4 and TRBJ2-3; 7 bases line up with TRBD2. The CDR3 has 14 amino acids. V shed 6 bases, J shed 3 bases, and the junction held 6 bases outside the gene matches. The CDR3 DNA reads TGTGCCAGCAGGCCCTCTAGCGGAACAGATACGCAGTATTTT. Translating gives CASRPSSGTDTQYF.

This clonotype was detected ten times or more. The chain uses TRBV12-3 or TRBV12-4 and TRBJ1-3; D remains unclear. The CDR3 loop spans 16 amino acids. V shed 1 base and J shed 0 bases, with 10 bases lying between them. CDR3 residues: CASSLGQLGSGNTIYF. The CDR3, as DNA: TGTGCCAGCAGTTTAGGGCAGCTTGGCTCTGGAAACACCATATATTTT.

This clonotype was observed many times. This chain uses TRBV2 with TRBJ2-1; maybe TRBD1 (6 bases). Germline assignment: CDR1 SNHLY and CDR2 FYNNEI. This CDR3 contains 17 residues. Between the trimmed V and J ends, which lost 6 bases and 7 bases, there was a span of 25 bases. The CDR3 here is CASRAGRGLAIINEQFF. CDR3 bases: TGTGCCAGCAGAGCTGGAAGGGGGTTAGCCATCATTAATGAGCAGTTCTTC.

This clonotype was found many times. This chain joins TRBV11-2 and TRBJ2-3; no clear D. Trimming pared 3 bases from V and 2 bases from J, leaving 9 bases between. Germline values: CDR1 SGHAT, CDR2 FQNNGV. The CDR3 spans 14 residues. The CDR3 DNA reads TGTGCCAGCAGCTTCTGGGGTAACACAGATACGCAGTATTTT. Protein product: CASSFWGNTDTQYF.

Comment on this clonotype: A much larger clone lies one base from this, so it may be a read error. The rearrangement links TRBV10-3 to TRBJ1-2; D remains unclear. The length of the CDR3 is 13 residues. Trimming removed 10 bases at V and 5 bases at J, with 17 bases between. Germline CDR1 is ENHRY and CDR2 is SYGVKD. The CDR3 DNA sequence: TGTGCCACCATGGACGGCAGGACTTATGGCTACACCTTC. It encodes CATMDGRTYGYTF.

This clonotype was detected ten times or more. This rearrangement joins TRBV11-1 to TRBJ2-1, with 9 nucleotides matching TRBD2. The CDR3 has 16 amino acids. The J segment lost 9 bases and the V segment lost 5 bases, leaving 14 bases of the junction unmatched. Germline V gene lookup returns CDR1 SGHAT and CDR2 FQDESV (reference sequence). The CDR3 DNA reads TGTGCCAGCAGCCGGGGGGCTAGCGGGGCCTTGGGTGAGCAGTTCTTC. Translating gives CASSRGASGALGEQFF.

Ten or more counts support this clonotype. The J gene is TRBJ1-2, the V gene TRBV3-1; D remains unclear. CDR3 size: 15 residues. Germline V lookup: CDR1 LGHDT, CDR2 YNNKEL (reference sequence). The germline V and J ends were trimmed by 2 bases and 7 bases, with 17 bases remaining between them. CDR3 DNA: TGTGCCAGCAGCCAATTCTCCGGCAGACCGGGTGGCTACACCTTC. This sequence encodes CASSQFSGRPGGYTF. Complete variable domain (other parts from reference TRBV3-1 and TRBJ1-2): DTAVSQTPKYLVTQMGNDKSIKCEQNLGHDTMYWYKQDSKKFLKIMFSYNNKELIINETVPNRFSPKSPDKAHLNLHINSLELGDSAVYFCASSQFSGRPGGYTFGSGTRLTVV.

V gene TRBV7-9 combines with J gene TRBJ2-6; TRBD1 aligns across 8 bases. The germline gives CDR1 SEHNR, CDR2 FQNEAQ (reference sequence). Trimming at V came to 1 base and at J to 2 bases, leaving 4 bases not matched to a gene. CDR3 length: 17 amino acids. The CDR3 nucleotides read TGTGCCAGCAGCTTAGTGAGGACAGGGACTGGGGCCAACGTCCTGACTTTC. Encoded protein: CASSLVRTGTGANVLTF.

This clonotype was observed many times. This chain links TRBV7-9 with TRBJ2-7; a possible D gene is TRBD2 (5 bases). The CDR3 covers 17 residues. The V end lost 1 base, the J end lost 6 bases, and 22 bases lay between the germline ends. Germline V gene lookup returns CDR1 SEHNR and CDR2 FQNEAQ (reference sequence). The CDR3 here is CASSLGRAEKAEGEQYF. The CDR3, as DNA: TGTGCCAGCAGCTTAGGTCGAGCGGAAAAAGCTGAGGGCGAGCAGTACTTC.

As concerns this clonotype: Being one base from a much bigger clone, this may be a read error. The chain is built from TRBV7-9 and TRBJ2-4, with D possibly being TRBD2 (5 bases). CDR3 length: 15 amino acids. CDR1 and CDR2 from the germline V gene are SEHNR and FQNEAQ (reference sequence). This CDR3 is CVSSFGGSIKNIQYF. In nucleotides, the CDR3 is TGTGTCAGCAGCTTTGGTGGGAGCATCAAAAACATTCAGTACTTC.

The chain's CDR3 is CASSLNRDTQYF. CDR3 DNA sequence: TGCGCCAGCAGCCTCAACAGAGATACGCAGTATTTT. V gene TRBV10-2 combines with J gene TRBJ2-3; D ambiguous. The CDR3 runs 12 residues. V was cut by 6 bases and J by 5 bases, with 9 bases left in between. CDR1 is WSHSY, CDR2 SAAADI, per germline.

This clonotype has ten or more counts. V gene TRBV30 combines with J gene TRBJ2-2; D call uncertain. The germline CDR1 and CDR2 sequences are GTSNPN and SVGIG (reference sequence). This CDR3 is built from 16 residues. With 4 bases removed from V and 2 bases from J, the gap between germline ends came to 17 bases. The chain's CDR3 is CAWKDSNRANTGELFF. The CDR3 DNA is TGTGCCTGGAAGGATTCAAACAGAGCCAACACCGGGGAGCTGTTTTTT.

In its sample, this clonotype was seen many times. V gene TRBV27 combines with J gene TRBJ2-1; perhaps TRBD1 as D (6 bases). The germline V gene encodes CDR1 MNHEY and CDR2 SMNVEV (reference sequence). Trimming pared 3 bases from V and 9 bases from J, leaving 15 bases between. The CDR3 consists of 14 residues. As DNA, the CDR3 is TGTGCCAGCAGTTTGGGGGCAGCGGCGGGTGAGCAGTTCTTC. Its protein product is CASSLGAAAGEQFF.

This clonotype was counted ten times or more. The chain employs TRBV6-1 and TRBJ2-1, with D unclear. Germline V gene lookup returns CDR1 MNHNS and CDR2 SASEGT. This CDR3 is built from 11 residues. With 6 bases removed from V and 7 bases from J, the gap between germline ends came to 7 bases. CDR3 residues: CASRDLNEQFF. The CDR3 nucleotides read TGTGCCAGCAGGGATTTAAATGAGCAGTTCTTC.

This clonotype was seen a handful of times. With a much larger clone just one base away, this may be a read error. The V gene is TRBV9, the J gene TRBJ2-7; D is unclear. CDR1 SGDLS and CDR2 YYNGEE come from the germline V gene. CDR3 length: 14 amino acids. Trimming took 0 bases from V and 2 from J, leaving 9 bases between them. CDR3 DNA: TGTGCCAGCAGCGTAGGCTCCCGACCCTACGAGCAGTACTTC. Protein sequence: CASSVGSRPYEQYF.

Ten or more counts support this clonotype. The chain is built from TRBV5-1 and TRBJ2-3; D unclear. The CDR3 is 13 residues long. CDR1 and CDR2 from the germline V gene are SGHRS and YFSETQ. V was cut by 4 bases and J by 0 bases, with 6 bases left in between. This CDR3 reads CASSGPSTDTQYF. CDR3 coding DNA: TGCGCCAGCAGCGGCCCTAGCACAGATACGCAGTATTTT.

This clonotype was recorded a few times. V is TRBV19 and J is TRBJ2-4, with D possibly matching TRBD1 (6 bases). V was clipped by 5 bases and J by 9 bases, with 17 bases between them. CDR1 and CDR2 (germline): LNHDA, SQIVND (reference sequence). CDR3 length: 14 residues. CDR3 DNA: TGTGCCAGTAGTTCGAGTCAGGGGTCTAGCATTCAGTACTTC. Translating it yields CASSSSQGSSIQYF.

The chain combines TRBV30 with TRBJ1-3; a possible D gene is TRBD1 (5 bases). Trimming pared 2 bases from V and 9 bases from J, leaving 8 bases between. CDR1 and CDR2 (germline): GTSNPN, SVGIG (reference sequence). The CDR3 contains 11 residues. The CDR3 spells CAWSPGGTIYF. DNA of the CDR3: TGTGCCTGGAGTCCGGGGGGCACCATATATTTT. The full variable domain, with the rest looked up from reference TRBV30 and TRBJ1-3, is SQTIHQWPATLVQPVGSPLSLECTVEGTSNPNLYWYRQAAGRGLQLLFYSVGIGQISSEVPQNLSASRPQDRQFILSSKKLLLSDSGFYLCAWSPGGTIYFGEGSWLTVV.

This clonotype came up a few times. Because it lacks the conserved phenylalanine or tryptophan at the end, this CDR3 is likely a read error. V gene TRBV7-2 combines with J gene TRBJ2-7; 8 bases align to TRBD2. The CDR3 sequence is 13 residues long. Trimming took 3 bases from V and 6 from J; bases not matched to a gene: 4. From germline, CDR1 is SGHTA and CDR2 FQGNSA. The CDR3 bases are TGTGCCAGCAGCTTCGGGCTAGCGGGCGAGCAGTACCTC. Protein: CASSFGLAGEQYL.

The chain has TRBV5-4 and TRBJ1-2; D is unresolved. The V gene lost 0 bases and the J gene lost 0 bases, with 12 bases spanning the gap. Germline V gives CDR1 SGHNT, CDR2 YYREEE (reference sequence). The CDR3 loop spans 16 amino acids. CDR3 nucleotide sequence: TGTGCCAGCAGCTTGGGTGGCCGTAGGTCTAACTATGGCTACACCTTC. Its protein product is CASSLGGRRSNYGYTF.

This clonotype showed up many times. The rearrangement uses TRBV12-3 or TRBV12-4 and TRBJ1-1, with D hard to call. The CDR3 loop spans 12 amino acids. Trimming shortened V by 2 bases and J by 11 bases, and 12 bases separated the two germline ends. The CDR3 bases are TGTGCCAGCAGTTTATGGGAGGGTTTGGCTTTCTTT. Translated, it gives CASSLWEGLAFF.

This clonotype was seen many times. The chain's CDR3 is CSAREGVAKNIQYF. The CDR3 DNA reads as TGCAGTGCTAGAGAAGGGGTAGCCAAAAACATTCAGTACTTC. This rearrangement joins TRBV20-1 to TRBJ2-4; D possibly corresponds to TRBD1 (5 bases). Between the trimmed V and J ends, which lost 0 bases and 0 bases, there was a span of 6 bases. From germline, CDR1 is DFQATT and CDR2 SNEGSKA (reference sequence). This CDR3 is 14 amino acids long.

This clonotype was counted many times. This chain uses TRBV27 with TRBJ1-2; TRBD1 is a possible D gene (5 bases). The V end lost 2 bases, the J end lost 2 bases, and 9 bases lay between the germline ends. The CDR3 spans 14 residues. From germline, CDR1 is MNHEY and CDR2 SMNVEV (reference sequence). The CDR3 DNA reads TGTGCCAGCAGTTTAAAGGGGACCAACTATGGCTACACCTTC. Translation: CASSLKGTNYGYTF.